The clone carrying this T cell receptor (beta chain) was picked up a small number of times. Authors' processing steps: Estimation of nucleated cell counts relied on the amplification of reference gene primers. Method: immunoSEQ multiplex PCR; TCRdb's copy keeps in-frame clones and lacks some. Clone size and the V and J calls come from that table; the DNA yielded D and trimming. The sample consists of around 430,000 clones, more than 75% of them appearing once. The sample is drawn from a study of blood T cell repertoires in COVID-19. Study information: Acute and convalescent COVID-19 specimens originated in the United States, Italy and Spain.

The CDR3 extends over 15 amino acids. The V end lost 6 bases, the J end lost 8 bases, and 22 bases lay between the germline ends. The V gene's germline CDR1 is SGHTA and CDR2 FQGNSA. The TCR sequence derives from a woman aged 50 to 65 who had recovered from COVID-19. This rearrangement joins TRBV7-2 to TRBJ1-2; no firm D call. The specimen was PBMCs or T cells enriched from blood (not recorded which). This CDR3 reads CASSLTYGGSKGYTF. DNA for the CDR3: TGTGCCAGCAGTCTTACATACGGCGGGTCTAAAGGCTACACCTTC.